This T cell receptor (beta chain) derives from a study of identical twins. Whole-study results and caveats: Abundant cord blood beta clonotypes carried fewer insertions; memory repertoires showed none.

Of note for this clonotype: Antigen: not known.

The CDR3 extends over 17 amino acids. The junction had 7 bases not matched to a gene; V was cut back by 0 bases and J by 1 base. Germline V CDR1 and CDR2: SGHTA, FQGNSA. MiXCR was run by TCRdb on the 5' RACE reads, yielding one entry per CDR3 protein. The sample has some 1,600,000 distinct CDR3 sequences, under 35% seen once; the top ten hold less than 0.35%. The chain couples TRBV7-2 to TRBJ2-7, with 9 bases identical to TRBD2. Sequencing input: cord blood. The sequence came from a newborn girl in good health. DNA of the CDR3: TGTGCCAGCAGCTTAGCGGGCGGGGGGGCACCATCCTACGAGCAGTACTTC. Its protein is CASSLAGGGAPSYEQYF.